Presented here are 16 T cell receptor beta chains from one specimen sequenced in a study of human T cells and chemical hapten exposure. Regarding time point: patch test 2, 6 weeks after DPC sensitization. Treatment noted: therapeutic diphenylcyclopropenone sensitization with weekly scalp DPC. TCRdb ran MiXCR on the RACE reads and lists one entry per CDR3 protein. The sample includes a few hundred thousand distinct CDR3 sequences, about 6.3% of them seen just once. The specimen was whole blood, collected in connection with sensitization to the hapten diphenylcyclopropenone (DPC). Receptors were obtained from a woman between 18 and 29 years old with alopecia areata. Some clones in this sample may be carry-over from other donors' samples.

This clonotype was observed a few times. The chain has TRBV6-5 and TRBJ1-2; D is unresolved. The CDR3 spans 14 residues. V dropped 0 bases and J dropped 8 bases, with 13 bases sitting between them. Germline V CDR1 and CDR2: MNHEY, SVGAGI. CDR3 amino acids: CASSYSRAEGGYTF. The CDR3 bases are TGTGCCAGCAGTTACTCCCGGGCAGAGGGAGGCTACACCTTC.

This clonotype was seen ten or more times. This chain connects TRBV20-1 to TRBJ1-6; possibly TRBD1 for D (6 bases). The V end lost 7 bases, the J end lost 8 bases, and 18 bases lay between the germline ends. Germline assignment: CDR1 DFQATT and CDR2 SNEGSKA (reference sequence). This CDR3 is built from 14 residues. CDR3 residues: CSVRGGVVDSPLHF. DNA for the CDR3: TGCAGTGTTAGGGGGGGGGTTGTAGATTCACCCCTCCACTTT.

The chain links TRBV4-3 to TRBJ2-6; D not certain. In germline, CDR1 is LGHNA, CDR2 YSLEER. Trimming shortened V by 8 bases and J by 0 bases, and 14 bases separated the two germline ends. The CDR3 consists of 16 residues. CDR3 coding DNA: TGCGCCAGCGGGGTGACCAGGCACTCTGGGGCCAACGTCCTGACTTTC. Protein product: CASGVTRHSGANVLTF.

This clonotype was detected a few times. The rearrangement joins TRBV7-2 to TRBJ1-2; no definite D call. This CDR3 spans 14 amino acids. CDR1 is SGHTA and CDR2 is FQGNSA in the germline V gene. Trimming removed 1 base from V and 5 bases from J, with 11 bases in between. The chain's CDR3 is CASSLVMGPYGYTF. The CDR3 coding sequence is TGTGCCAGCAGCTTAGTGATGGGCCCTTATGGCTACACCTTC.

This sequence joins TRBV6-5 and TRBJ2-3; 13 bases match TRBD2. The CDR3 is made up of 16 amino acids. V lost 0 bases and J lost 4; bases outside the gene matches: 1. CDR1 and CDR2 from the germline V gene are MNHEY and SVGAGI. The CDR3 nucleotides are TGTGCCAGCAGTTACTCAACTAGCGGGGGGGCAGATACGCAGTATTTT. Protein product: CASSYSTSGGADTQYF.

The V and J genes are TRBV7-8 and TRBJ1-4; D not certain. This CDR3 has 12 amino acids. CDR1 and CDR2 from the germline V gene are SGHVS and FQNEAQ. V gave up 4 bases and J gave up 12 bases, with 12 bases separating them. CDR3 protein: CASSSGSNELFF. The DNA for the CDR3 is TGTGCCAGCAGCTCGGGCTCTAACGAACTGTTTTTT. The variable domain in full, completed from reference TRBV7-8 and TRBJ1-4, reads GAGVSQSPRYKVAKRGQDVALRCDPISGHVSLFWYQQALGQGPEFLTYFQNEAQLDKSGLPSDRFFAERPEGSVSTLKIQRTQQEDSAVYLCASSSGSNELFFGSGTQLSVL.

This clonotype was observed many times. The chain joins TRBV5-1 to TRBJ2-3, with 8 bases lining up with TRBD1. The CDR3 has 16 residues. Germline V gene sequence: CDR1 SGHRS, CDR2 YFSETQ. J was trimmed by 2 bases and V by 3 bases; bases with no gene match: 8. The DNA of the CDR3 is TGCGCCAGCAGCTCGTCGGACAGGGCTTACACAGATACGCAGTATTTT. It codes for CASSSSDRAYTDTQYF. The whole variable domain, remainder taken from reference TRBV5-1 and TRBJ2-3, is KAGVTQTPRYLIKTRGQQVTLSCSPISGHRSVSWYQQTPGQGLQFLFEYFSETQRNKGNFPGRFSGRQFSNSRSEMNVSTLELGDSALYLCASSSSDRAYTDTQYFGPGTRLTVL.

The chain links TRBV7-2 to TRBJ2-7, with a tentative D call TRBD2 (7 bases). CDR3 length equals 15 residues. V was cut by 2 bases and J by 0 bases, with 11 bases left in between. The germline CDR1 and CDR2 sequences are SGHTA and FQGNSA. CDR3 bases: TGTGCCAGCAGCTTACGCGGGGGCTTCTCCTACGAGCAGTACTTC. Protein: CASSLRGGFSYEQYF.

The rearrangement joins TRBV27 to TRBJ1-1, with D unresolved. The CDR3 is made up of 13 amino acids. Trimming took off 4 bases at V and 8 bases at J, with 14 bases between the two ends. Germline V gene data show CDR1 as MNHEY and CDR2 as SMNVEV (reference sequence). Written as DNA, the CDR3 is TGTGCCAGCAGTTCTTCCTTGTCTAGGGAAGCTTTCTTT. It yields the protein CASSSSLSREAFF.

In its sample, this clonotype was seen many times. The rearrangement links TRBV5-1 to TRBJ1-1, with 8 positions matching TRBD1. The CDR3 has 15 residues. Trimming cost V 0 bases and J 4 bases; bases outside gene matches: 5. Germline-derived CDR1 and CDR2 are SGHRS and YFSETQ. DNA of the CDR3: TGCGCCAGCAGCTTGGCCTCTCAGGGGGCCACTGAAGCTTTCTTT. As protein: CASSLASQGATEAFF.

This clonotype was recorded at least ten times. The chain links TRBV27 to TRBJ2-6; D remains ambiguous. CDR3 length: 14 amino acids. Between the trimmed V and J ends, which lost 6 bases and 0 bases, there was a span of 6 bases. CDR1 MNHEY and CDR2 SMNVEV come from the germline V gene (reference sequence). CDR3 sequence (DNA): TGTGCCAGCAGCTTCAGCTCTGGGGCCAACGTCCTGACTTTC. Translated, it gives CASSFSSGANVLTF.

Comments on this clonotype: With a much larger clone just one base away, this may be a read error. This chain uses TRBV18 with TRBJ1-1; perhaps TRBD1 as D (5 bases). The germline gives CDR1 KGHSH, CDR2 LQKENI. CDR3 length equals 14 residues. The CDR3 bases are TGTGTCAGCTCACCACAGGAGGGGAACACTGAAGCTTTCTTT. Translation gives CVSSPQEGNTEAFF.

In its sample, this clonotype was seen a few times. For the CDR3, the DNA is TGTGCCAGCAGCCTGGAGACAGGGCAAAGAGAGGGCTACACCTTC. Translation: CASSLETGQREGYTF. The gene calls are TRBV7-3 and TRBJ1-2; the match to TRBD1 covers 7 bases. The CDR3 has 15 amino acids. V lost 5 bases to trimming and J lost 8 bases; unmatched junction nucleotides: 14. Germline CDR1 is SGHTA and CDR2 is FQGTGA.

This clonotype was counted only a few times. The CDR3 loop reads CASSLLAGTGSEQFF. Written as DNA, the CDR3 is TGTGCCAGCAGTTTATTGGCTGGGACCGGGTCGGAGCAGTTCTTC. V gene TRBV12-3 or TRBV12-4 combines with J gene TRBJ2-1; D is perhaps TRBD1 or TRBD2 (5 bases each). The CDR3 has 15 amino acids. V dropped 2 bases and J dropped 10 bases, with 18 bases sitting between them.

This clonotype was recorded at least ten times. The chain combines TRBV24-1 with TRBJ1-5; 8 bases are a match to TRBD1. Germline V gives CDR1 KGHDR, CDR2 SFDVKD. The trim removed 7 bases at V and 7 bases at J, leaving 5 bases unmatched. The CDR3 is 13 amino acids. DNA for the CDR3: TGTGCCACCAGCCCGACAGGGGCACAGCCCCAGCATTTT. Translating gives CATSPTGAQPQHF.

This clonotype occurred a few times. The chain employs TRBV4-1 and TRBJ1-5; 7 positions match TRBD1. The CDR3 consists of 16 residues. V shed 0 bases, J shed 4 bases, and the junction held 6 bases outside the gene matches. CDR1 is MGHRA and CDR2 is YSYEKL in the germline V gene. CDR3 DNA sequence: TGCGCCAGCAGCCAAGACGAGGGACAGTCTAATCAGCCCCAGCATTTT. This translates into CASSQDEGQSNQPQHF.